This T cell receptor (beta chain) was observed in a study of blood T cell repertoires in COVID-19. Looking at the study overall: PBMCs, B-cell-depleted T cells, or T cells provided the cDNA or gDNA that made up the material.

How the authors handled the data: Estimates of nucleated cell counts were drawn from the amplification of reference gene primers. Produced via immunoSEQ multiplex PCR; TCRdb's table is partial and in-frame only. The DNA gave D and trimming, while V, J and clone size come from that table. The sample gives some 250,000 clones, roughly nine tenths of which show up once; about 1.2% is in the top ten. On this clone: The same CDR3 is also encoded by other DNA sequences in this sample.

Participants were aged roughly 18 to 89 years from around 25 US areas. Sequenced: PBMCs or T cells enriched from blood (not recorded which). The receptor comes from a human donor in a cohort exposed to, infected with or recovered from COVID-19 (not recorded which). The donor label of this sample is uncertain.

The CDR3 DNA reads TGTGCCAGCAGCTTGGGACAGGGTACCACTGAAGCTTTCTTT. Translation gives CASSLGQGTTEAFF. The gene calls are TRBV5-6 and TRBJ1-1, with 7 bases aligning to TRBD1. Germline trimming cut 0 bases from V and 4 bases from J; bases unmatched to any gene: 3. The CDR3 contains 14 residues. The germline V gene has CDR1 SGHDT and CDR2 YYEEEE.